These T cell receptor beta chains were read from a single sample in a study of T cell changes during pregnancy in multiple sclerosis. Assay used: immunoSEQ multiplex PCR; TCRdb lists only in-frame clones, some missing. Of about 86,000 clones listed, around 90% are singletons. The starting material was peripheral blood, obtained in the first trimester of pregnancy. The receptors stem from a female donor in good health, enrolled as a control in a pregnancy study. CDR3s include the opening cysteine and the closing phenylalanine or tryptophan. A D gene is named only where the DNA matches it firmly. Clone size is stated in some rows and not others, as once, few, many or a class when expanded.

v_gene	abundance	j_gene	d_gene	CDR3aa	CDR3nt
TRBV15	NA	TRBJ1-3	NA	CATMYSGSGNTIYF	TGTGCCACCATGTACTCGGGCTCTGGAAACACCATATATTTT
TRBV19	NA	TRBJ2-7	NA	CASSEGGGGLRGYEQYF	TGTGCCAGTAGTGAAGGAGGCGGCGGTTTAAGAGGCTACGAGCAGTACTTC
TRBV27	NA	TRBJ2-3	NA	CASSFGGWSTDTQYF	TGTGCCAGCAGTTTTGGGGGCTGGAGCACAGATACGCAGTATTTT
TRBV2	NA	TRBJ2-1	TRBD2	CASRTSGGGYEQFF	TGTGCCAGCAGAACTAGCGGGGGGGGCTATGAGCAGTTCTTC
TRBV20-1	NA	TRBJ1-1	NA	CSARDRTEAFF	TGCAGTGCTAGAGATCGGACTGAAGCTTTCTTT
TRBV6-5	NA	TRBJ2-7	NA	CASSRRGGEQYF	TGTGCCAGCAGCCGAAGGGGAGGCGAGCAGTACTTC
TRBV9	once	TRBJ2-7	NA	CASSPRDGSSYEQYF	TGTGCCAGCAGCCCGAGGGACGGGAGCTCCTACGAGCAGTACTTC
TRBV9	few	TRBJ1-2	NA	CASSVYEGTYGYTF	TGTGCCAGCAGCGTATATGAGGGAACCTATGGCTACACCTTC
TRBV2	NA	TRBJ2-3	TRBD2	CAVQTGGRSDTQYF	TGTGCCGTCCAAACGGGGGGGCGGTCAGATACGCAGTATTTT
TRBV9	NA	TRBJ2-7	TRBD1	CASSAHRGWPYEQYF	TGTGCCAGCAGCGCCCACAGGGGGTGGCCTTACGAGCAGTACTTC
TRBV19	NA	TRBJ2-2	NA	CATHTPGLNTGELFF	TGTGCCACCCACACACCGGGACTGAACACCGGGGAGCTGTTTTTT
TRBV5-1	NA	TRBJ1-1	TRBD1	CASSFLGGENTEAFF	TGCGCCAGCAGCTTTTTAGGGGGCGAGAACACTGAAGCTTTCTTT
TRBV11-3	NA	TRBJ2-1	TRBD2	CASSLEGGVREQFF	TGTGCCAGCAGCTTAGAGGGGGGGGTCAGGGAGCAGTTCTTC
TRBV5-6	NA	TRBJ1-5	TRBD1	CASSSGTGYRGNQPQHF	TGTGCCAGCAGCTCGGGGACAGGGTATCGAGGGAATCAGCCCCAGCATTTT
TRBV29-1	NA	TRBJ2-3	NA	CSGLPGTDTQYF	TGCAGCGGTTTACCGGGCACAGATACGCAGTATTTT
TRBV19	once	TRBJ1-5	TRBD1	CASSIGRQGDPIQPQHF	TGTGCCAGTAGTATCGGGCGACAGGGAGACCCTATCCAGCCCCAGCATTTT
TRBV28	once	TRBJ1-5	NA	CARAFMGQIGNQPQHF	TGTGCCAGAGCTTTTATGGGGCAGATAGGCAATCAGCCCCAGCATTTT
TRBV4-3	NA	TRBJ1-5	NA	CASSQDQGQPQHF	TGCGCCAGCAGCCAAGATCAGGGTCAGCCCCAGCATTTT
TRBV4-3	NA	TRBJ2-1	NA	CASSQDWPGVDEQFF	TGCGCCAGCAGCCAAGATTGGCCGGGGGTAGATGAGCAGTTCTTC
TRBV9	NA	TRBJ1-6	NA	CASSVGDGGGNSPLHF	TGTGCCAGCAGCGTAGGAGATGGGGGGGGCAATTCACCCCTCCACTTT
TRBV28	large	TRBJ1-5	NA	CAVQYRGNQPQHF	TGTGCCGTCCAATACAGGGGCAATCAGCCCCAGCATTTT
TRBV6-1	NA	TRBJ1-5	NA	CASSYVGSSQHF	TGTGCCAGTTCATATGTTGGGAGTTCGCAGCATTTT
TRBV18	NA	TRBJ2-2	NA	CASSPFSGENTGELFF	TGTGCCAGCTCACCCTTTAGCGGAGAGAACACCGGGGAGCTGTTTTTT
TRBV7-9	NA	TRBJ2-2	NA	CASSYPVAGELFF	TGTGCCAGCAGTTATCCCGTTGCCGGGGAGCTGTTTTTT
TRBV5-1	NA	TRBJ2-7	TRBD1	CASFRDRGEQYF	TGCGCCAGCTTCCGGGACAGGGGCGAGCAGTACTTC
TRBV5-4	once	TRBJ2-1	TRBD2	CASSFVAGAYNEQFF	TGTGCCAGCAGCTTCGTAGCGGGGGCTTACAATGAGCAGTTCTTC
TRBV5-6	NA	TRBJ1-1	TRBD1	CASSLQGEAFF	TGTGCCAGCAGCTTGCAGGGGGAGGCTTTCTTT
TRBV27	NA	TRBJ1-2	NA	CASSLSPRGYGYTF	TGTGCCAGCAGTTTAAGCCCACGGGGATATGGCTACACCTTC